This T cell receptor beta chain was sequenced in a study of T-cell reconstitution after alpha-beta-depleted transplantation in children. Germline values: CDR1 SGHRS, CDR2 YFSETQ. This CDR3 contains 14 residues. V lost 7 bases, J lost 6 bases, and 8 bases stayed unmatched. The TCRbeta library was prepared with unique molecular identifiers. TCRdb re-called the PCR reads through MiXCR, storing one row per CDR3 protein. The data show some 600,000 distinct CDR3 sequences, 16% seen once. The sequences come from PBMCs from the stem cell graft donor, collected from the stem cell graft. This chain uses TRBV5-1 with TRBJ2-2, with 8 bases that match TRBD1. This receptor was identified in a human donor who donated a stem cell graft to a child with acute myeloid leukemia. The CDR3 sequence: CASGSGGSPGELFF. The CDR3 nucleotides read TGCGCCAGCGGGTCAGGGGGCTCCCCCGGGGAGCTGTTTTTT.